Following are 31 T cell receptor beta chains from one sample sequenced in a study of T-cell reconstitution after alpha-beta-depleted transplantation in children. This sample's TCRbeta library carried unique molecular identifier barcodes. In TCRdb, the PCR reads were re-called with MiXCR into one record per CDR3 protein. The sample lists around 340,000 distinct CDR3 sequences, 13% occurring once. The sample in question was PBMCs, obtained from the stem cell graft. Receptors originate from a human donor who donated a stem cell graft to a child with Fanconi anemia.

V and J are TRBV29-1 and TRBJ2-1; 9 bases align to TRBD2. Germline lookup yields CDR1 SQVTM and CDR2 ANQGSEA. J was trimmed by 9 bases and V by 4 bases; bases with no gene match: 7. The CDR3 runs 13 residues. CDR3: CSVAAGGEGEQFF. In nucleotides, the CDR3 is TGCAGCGTTGCAGCGGGGGGTGAGGGTGAGCAGTTCTTC.

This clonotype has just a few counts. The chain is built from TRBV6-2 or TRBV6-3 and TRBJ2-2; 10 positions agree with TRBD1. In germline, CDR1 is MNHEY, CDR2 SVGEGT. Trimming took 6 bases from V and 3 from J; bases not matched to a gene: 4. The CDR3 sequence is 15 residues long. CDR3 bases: TGTGCCAGCAGGCGACAGGGGGCACACACCGGGGAGCTGTTTTTT. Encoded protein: CASRRQGAHTGELFF.

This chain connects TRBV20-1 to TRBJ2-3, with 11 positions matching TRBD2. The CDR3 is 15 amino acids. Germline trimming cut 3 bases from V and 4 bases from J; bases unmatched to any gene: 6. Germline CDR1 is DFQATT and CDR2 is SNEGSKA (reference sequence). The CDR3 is CSASLTSGGADTQYF. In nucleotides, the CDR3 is TGCAGTGCTAGCCTAACTAGCGGGGGAGCAGATACGCAGTATTTT.

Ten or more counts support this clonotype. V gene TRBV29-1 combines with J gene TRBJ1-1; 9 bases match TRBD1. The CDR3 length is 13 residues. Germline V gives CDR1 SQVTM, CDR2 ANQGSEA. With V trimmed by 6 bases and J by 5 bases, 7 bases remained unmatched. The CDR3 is CSVWTGDGTEAFF. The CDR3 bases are TGCAGCGTCTGGACAGGGGATGGGACTGAAGCTTTCTTT.

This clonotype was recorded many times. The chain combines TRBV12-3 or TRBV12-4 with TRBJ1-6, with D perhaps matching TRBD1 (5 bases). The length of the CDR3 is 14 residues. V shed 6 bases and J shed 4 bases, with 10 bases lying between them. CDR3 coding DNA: TGTGCCAGCAGGACAGAACAATATAATTCACCCCTCCACTTT. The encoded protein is CASRTEQYNSPLHF.

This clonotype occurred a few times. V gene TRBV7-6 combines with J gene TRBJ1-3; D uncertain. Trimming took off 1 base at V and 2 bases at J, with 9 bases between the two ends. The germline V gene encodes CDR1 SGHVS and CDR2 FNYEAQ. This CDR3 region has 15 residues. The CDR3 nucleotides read TGTGCCAGCAGCTTAGAATCGGCCCCTGGAAACACCATATATTTT. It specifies CASSLESAPGNTIYF.

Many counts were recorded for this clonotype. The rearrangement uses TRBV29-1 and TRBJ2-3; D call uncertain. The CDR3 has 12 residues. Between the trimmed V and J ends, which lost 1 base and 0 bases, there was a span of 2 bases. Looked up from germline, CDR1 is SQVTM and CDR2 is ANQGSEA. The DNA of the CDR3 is TGCAGCGTTGAAGCTAGCACAGATACGCAGTATTTT. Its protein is CSVEASTDTQYF.

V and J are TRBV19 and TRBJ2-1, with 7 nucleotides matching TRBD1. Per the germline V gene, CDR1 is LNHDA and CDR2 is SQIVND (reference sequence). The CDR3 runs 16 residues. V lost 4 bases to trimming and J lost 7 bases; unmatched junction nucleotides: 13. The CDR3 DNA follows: TGTGCCAGTAGTAGCCTGGGCCTCAGGGGGAATAATGAGCAGTTCTTC. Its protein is CASSSLGLRGNNEQFF.

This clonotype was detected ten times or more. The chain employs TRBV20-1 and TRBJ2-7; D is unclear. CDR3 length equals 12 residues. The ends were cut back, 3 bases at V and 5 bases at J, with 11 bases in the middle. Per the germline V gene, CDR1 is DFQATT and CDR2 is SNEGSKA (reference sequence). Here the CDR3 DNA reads TGCAGTGCTAGGGGCAGTTGGGACGAGCAGTACTTC. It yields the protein CSARGSWDEQYF.

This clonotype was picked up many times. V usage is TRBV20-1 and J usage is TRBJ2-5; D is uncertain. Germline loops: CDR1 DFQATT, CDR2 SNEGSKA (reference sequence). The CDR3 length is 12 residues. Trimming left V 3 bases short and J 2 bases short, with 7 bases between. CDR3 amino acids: CSARRIQETQYF. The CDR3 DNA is TGCAGTGCTAGGCGCATACAAGAGACCCAGTACTTC.

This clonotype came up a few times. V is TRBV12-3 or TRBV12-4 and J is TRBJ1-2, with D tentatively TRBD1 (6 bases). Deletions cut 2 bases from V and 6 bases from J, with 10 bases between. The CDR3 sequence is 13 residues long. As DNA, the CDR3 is TGTGCCAGCAGTTTAACAGGGATAGATGGCTACACCTTC. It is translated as CASSLTGIDGYTF.

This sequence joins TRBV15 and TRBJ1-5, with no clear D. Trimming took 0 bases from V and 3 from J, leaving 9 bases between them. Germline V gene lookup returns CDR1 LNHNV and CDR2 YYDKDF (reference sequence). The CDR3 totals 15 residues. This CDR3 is CATSRDVGYNQPQHF. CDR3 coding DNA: TGTGCCACCAGCAGAGATGTCGGGTACAATCAGCCCCAGCATTTT.

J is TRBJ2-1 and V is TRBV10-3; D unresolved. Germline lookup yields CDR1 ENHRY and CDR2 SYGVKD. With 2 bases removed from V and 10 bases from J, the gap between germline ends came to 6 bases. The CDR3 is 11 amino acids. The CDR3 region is CAISEPREQFF. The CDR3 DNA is TGTGCCATCAGTGAGCCGAGAGAGCAGTTCTTC.

CDR3 sequence reads: CAISQGDTEAFF. The CDR3 DNA is TGTGCCATCAGTCAGGGCGACACTGAAGCTTTCTTT. This chain joins TRBV10-3 and TRBJ1-1; D may be TRBD1 (5 bases). Looked up from germline, CDR1 is ENHRY and CDR2 is SYGVKD. The CDR3 is made up of 12 amino acids. Trimming took off 5 bases at V and 3 bases at J, with 7 bases between the two ends.

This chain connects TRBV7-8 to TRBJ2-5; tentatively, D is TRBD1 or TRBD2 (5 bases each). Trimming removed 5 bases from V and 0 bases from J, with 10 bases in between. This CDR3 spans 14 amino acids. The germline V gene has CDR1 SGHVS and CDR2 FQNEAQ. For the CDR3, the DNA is TGTGCCAGCAGCCGGGACGTTTACCAAGAGACCCAGTACTTC. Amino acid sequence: CASSRDVYQETQYF.

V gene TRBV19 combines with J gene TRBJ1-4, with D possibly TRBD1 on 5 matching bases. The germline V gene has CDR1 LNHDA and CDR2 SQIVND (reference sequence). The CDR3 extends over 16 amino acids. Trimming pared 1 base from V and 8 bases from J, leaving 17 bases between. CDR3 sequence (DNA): TGTGCCAGTAGTATAGGGGCTAGAGGGGCAGGCGAAAAACTGTTTTTT. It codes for CASSIGARGAGEKLFF.

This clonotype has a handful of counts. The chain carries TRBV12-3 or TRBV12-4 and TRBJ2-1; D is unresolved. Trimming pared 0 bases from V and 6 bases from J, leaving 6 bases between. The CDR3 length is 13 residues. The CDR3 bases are TGTGCCAGCAGTTTAGCTAGAAGCAATGAGCAGTTCTTC. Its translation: CASSLARSNEQFF.

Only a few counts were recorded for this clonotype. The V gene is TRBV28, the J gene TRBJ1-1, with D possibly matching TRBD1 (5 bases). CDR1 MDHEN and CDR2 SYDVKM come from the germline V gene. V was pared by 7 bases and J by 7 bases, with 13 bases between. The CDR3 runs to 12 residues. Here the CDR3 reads CASTSAGLEAFF. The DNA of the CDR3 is TGTGCCAGCACCAGCGCGGGGCTTGAAGCTTTCTTT.

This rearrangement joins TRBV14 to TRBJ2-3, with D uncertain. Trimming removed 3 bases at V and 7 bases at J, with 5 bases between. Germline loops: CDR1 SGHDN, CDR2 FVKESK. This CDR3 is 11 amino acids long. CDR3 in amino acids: CASSHGYTQYF. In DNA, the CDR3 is TGTGCCAGCAGCCATGGGTATACGCAGTATTTT. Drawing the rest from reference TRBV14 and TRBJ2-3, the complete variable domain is EAGVTQFPSHSVIEKGQTVTLRCDPISGHDNLYWYRRVMGKEIKFLLHFVKESKQDESGMPNNRFLAERTGGTYSTLKVQPAELEDSGVYFCASSHGYTQYFGPGTRLTVL.

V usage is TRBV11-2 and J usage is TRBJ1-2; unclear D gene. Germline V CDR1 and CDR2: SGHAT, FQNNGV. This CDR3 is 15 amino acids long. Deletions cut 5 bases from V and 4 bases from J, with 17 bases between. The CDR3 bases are TGTGCCAGCAGCAACCTAGTATGGGGTCTCTATGGCTACACCTTC. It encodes CASSNLVWGLYGYTF.

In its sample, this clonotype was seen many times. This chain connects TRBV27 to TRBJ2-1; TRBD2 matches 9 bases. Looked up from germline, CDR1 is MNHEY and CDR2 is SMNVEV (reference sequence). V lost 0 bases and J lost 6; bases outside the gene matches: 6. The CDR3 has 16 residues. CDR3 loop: CASSLSTAGGLNEQFF. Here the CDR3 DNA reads TGTGCCAGCAGTTTATCGACAGCGGGGGGCCTCAATGAGCAGTTCTTC.

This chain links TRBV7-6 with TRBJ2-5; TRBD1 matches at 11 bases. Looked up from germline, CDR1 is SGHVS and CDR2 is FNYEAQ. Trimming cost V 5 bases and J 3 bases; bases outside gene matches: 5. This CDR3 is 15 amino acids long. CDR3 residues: CASSPPGQGEETQYF. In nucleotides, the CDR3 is TGTGCCAGCAGCCCCCCGGGACAGGGGGAAGAGACCCAGTACTTC.

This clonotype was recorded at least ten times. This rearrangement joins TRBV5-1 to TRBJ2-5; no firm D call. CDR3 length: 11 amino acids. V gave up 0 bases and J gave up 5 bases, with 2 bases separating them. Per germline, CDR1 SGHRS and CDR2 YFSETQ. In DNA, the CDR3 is TGCGCCAGCAGCTTGGATGAGACCCAGTACTTC. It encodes CASSLDETQYF.

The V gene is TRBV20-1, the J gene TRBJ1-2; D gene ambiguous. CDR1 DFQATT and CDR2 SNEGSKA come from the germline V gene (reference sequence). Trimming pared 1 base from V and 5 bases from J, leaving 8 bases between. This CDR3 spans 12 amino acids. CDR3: CSARGPGYGYTF. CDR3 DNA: TGCAGTGCTAGAGGCCCAGGTTATGGCTACACCTTC.

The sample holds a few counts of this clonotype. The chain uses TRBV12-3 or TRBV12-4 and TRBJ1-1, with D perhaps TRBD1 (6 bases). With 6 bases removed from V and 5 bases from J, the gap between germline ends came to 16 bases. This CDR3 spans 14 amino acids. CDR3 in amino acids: CASRDSALATEAFF. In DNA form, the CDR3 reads TGTGCCAGCAGGGACAGCGCTCTAGCGACTGAAGCTTTCTTT.

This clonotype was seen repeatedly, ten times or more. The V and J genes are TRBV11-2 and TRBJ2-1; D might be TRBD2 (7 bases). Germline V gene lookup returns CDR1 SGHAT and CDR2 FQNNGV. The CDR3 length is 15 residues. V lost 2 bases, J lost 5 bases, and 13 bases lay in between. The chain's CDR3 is CASSLQTGGHNEQFF. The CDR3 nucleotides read TGTGCCAGCAGCTTACAGACGGGGGGCCACAATGAGCAGTTCTTC.

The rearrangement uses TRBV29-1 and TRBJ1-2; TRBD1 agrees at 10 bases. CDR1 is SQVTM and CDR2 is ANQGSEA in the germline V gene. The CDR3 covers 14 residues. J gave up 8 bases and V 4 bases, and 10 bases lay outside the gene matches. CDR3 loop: CSVGQGATPKGYTF. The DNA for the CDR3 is TGCAGCGTTGGACAGGGGGCAACTCCTAAGGGCTACACCTTC.

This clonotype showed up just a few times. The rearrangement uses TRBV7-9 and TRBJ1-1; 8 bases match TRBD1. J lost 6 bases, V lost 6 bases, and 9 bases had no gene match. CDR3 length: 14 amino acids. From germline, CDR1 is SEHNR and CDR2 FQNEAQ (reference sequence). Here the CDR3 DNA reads TGTGCCAGCAGTCCGACAGGGGCCCGGGCTGAAGCTTTCTTT. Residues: CASSPTGARAEAFF.

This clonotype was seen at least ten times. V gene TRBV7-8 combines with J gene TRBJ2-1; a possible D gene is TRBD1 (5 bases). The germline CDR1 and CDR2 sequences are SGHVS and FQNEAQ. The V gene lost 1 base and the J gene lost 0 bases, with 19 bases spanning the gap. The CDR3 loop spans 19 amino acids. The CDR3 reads CASSLGQLKSLASYNEQFF. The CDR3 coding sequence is TGTGCCAGCAGCTTAGGACAGCTAAAAAGCCTGGCCTCCTACAATGAGCAGTTCTTC.

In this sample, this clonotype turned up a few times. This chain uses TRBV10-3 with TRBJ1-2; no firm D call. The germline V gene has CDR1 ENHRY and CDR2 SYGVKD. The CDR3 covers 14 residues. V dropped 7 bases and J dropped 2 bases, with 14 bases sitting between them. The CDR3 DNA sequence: TGTGCCATCACCTCTGGAATGGGGAACTATGGCTACACCTTC. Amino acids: CAITSGMGNYGYTF.

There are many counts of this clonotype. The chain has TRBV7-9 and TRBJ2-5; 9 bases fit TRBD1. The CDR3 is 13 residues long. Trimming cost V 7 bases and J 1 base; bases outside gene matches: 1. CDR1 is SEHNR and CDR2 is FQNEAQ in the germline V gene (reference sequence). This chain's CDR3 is CASKTGGQETQYF. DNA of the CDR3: TGTGCCAGCAAGACAGGGGGCCAAGAGACCCAGTACTTC.